These T cell receptor beta chains were read from a single sample in a study of sequential checkpoint blockade in melanoma. Profiling relied on immunoSEQ multiplex PCR, and the TCRdb table lists in-frame clones only, not all of them. The data contain just over 9,000 clones, roughly 77% of them seen just once; the ten biggest clones take up approximately 25%. Specimen: CD8+ T cells sorted from blood (inferred from file names), collected from a patient given nivolumab and ipilimumab in sequence. These receptors were collected from a human donor with melanoma. Each CDR3 is given without its conserved first and last residue.

j_gene: TRBJ2-2; v_gene: TRBV7-8; len: 15; CDR3aa: ASSLAGSGGLLGELF
j_gene: TRBJ1-1; v_gene: TRBV4-1; len: 12; CDR3aa: ASSQERGNTEAF
j_gene: TRBJ2-2; v_gene: TRBV9; len: 15; CDR3aa: ASSVGGRARGTGELF
j_gene: TRBJ2-7; v_gene: TRBV4-1; len: 17; CDR3aa: ASSQDKGLAGGVAYEQY
j_gene: TRBJ2-5; v_gene: TRBV10-3; len: 13; CDR3aa: AISEEGTGGETQY
j_gene: TRBJ2-2; v_gene: TRBV6-1; len: 13; CDR3aa: ASSEVPGETGELF
j_gene: TRBJ1-4; v_gene: TRBV4-2; len: 14; CDR3aa: ASSHEGLRGNEKLF
j_gene: TRBJ2-7; v_gene: TRBV6-5; len: 12; CDR3aa: ASSYSSASYEQY
j_gene: TRBJ2-3; v_gene: TRBV6-4; len: 14; CDR3aa: ASSEMASGGTDTQY
j_gene: TRBJ1-1; v_gene: TRBV13; len: 15; CDR3aa: ASSSRGTGQATTEAF
j_gene: TRBJ2-3; v_gene: TRBV7-9; len: 14; CDR3aa: ASSCAVRLCTDTQY
j_gene: TRBJ1-6; v_gene: TRBV19; len: 12; CDR3aa: ASSPEEYNSPLH
j_gene: TRBJ2-5; v_gene: TRBV7-9; len: 11; CDR3aa: ASSPSGRETQY
j_gene: TRBJ2-7; v_gene: TRBV6-1; len: 11; CDR3aa: ASSPRQGNEQY
j_gene: TRBJ2-1; v_gene: TRBV10-2; len: 8; CDR3aa: ASRSNEQF